This T cell receptor (beta chain) originates from a study of control samples from healthy donors and cancer patients. The V end was cut by 5 bases, the J end by 3 bases, with 10 bases between. CDR1 is WSHSY, CDR2 SAAADI, per germline. This CDR3 is built from 13 residues. Data came from immunoSEQ multiplex PCR; TCRdb stores just in-frame clones and leaves some out. The data hold approximately 100,000 clones, with roughly 89% observed a single time. V is TRBV10-2 and J is TRBJ1-2; the D gene is possibly TRBD1 (5 bases). The sequence derives from a woman aged 45-65 years in good health. The sample was blood. DNA of the CDR3: TGCGCCAGCAGTCCTGAGGGGTACTATGGCTACACCTTC. Translating it yields CASSPEGYYGYTF.